This T cell receptor beta chain is drawn from a study of human T cells and chemical hapten exposure. TCRdb re-analysed the RACE reads in MiXCR, keeping a single row per CDR3 protein. Of about 77,000 distinct CDR3 sequences listed, around 15% are singletons. The sample holds a few counts of this clonotype. What it binds is unknown. Trimming took 6 bases from V and 3 from J, leaving 11 bases between them. CDR1 is MNHEY, CDR2 SVGAGI, per germline. This CDR3 region has 13 residues. Time point indicated: pre-sensitization, week 0. This sample's treatment: therapeutic diphenylcyclopropenone sensitization with weekly scalp DPC. Study-level results: Relative to controls, expanded TCRs formed significantly more large CDR3 similarity clusters.

The TCR was taken from a woman aged 45-65 years with alopecia areata. Some clones in this sample may be carry-over from other donors' samples. The chain links TRBV6-5 to TRBJ1-1, with D tentatively TRBD1 (6 bases). This sample comprised whole blood, obtained in connection with sensitization to the hapten diphenylcyclopropenone (DPC). Here the CDR3 reads CASRLPGDTEAFF. The DNA for the CDR3 is TGTGCCAGCAGACTTCCAGGGGACACTGAAGCTTTCTTT.